This is a list of T cell receptor beta chains from one sample in a study of T cell changes during pregnancy in multiple sclerosis. Assay used: immunoSEQ multiplex PCR; TCRdb lists only in-frame clones, some missing. In the table there are about 69,000 clones, approximately 91% of which are singletons. The sequenced sample was peripheral blood, obtained in the third trimester of pregnancy. The receptors were sampled from a female donor with multiple sclerosis, enrolled in a pregnancy study. The CDR3 runs from the conserved cysteine through the conserved F or W. The order of the fields is CDR3 length, J gene, D gene, V gene, CDR3 protein, CDR3 DNA. A D gene is named only where the DNA matches it firmly.

13	TRBJ1-4	TRBD1	TRBV5-6	CASSGGQNEKLFF	TGTGCCAGCAGCGGGGGACAGAATGAAAAACTGTTTTTT
19	TRBJ2-5	TRBD2	TRBV12-5	CASGLVTAVTGGHAETQYF	TGTGCTAGTGGTTTGGTCACGGCCGTGACGGGAGGGCATGCGGAGACCCAGTACTTC
13	TRBJ1-3	-	TRBV9	CASSVDEGNTIYF	TGTGCCAGCAGCGTAGATGAGGGAAACACCATATATTTT
13	TRBJ2-1	-	TRBV13	CASSETGSYEQFF	TGTGCCAGCAGCGAAACAGGATCTTATGAGCAGTTCTTC
14	TRBJ2-5	-	TRBV7-6	CASSLVPFKETQYF	TGTGCCAGCAGCTTAGTTCCGTTTAAAGAGACCCAGTACTTC
14	TRBJ2-5	TRBD1	TRBV6-1	CASRQGDFQETQYF	TGTGCCAGCAGACAGGGGGACTTCCAAGAGACCCAGTACTTC
16	TRBJ1-1	-	TRBV9	CASSPRAASGDTEAFF	TGTGCCAGCAGCCCTCGGGCGGCATCAGGGGACACTGAAGCTTTCTTT
16	TRBJ2-7	TRBD2	TRBV2	CASSERLAGSGYEQYF	TGTGCCAGCAGTGAACGACTAGCGGGGAGTGGCTACGAGCAGTACTTC
13	TRBJ2-5	TRBD1	TRBV19	CASSMAGGETQYF	TGTGCCAGTAGTATGGCAGGGGGTGAGACCCAGTACTTC
11	TRBJ1-2	-	TRBV12-5	CASYGGGGYTF	TGTGCTAGTTACGGGGGTGGTGGCTACACCTTC
13	TRBJ1-1	-	TRBV2	CASRGTARPEAFF	TGTGCCAGCAGGGGGACTGCCCGCCCTGAAGCTTTCTTT
15	TRBJ2-7	TRBD1	TRBV7-6	CASSIGAGQGYEQYF	TGTGCCAGCAGCATCGGGGCGGGACAGGGGTACGAGCAGTACTTC
14	TRBJ1-5	TRBD1	TRBV6-5	CASSWDRATQPQHF	TGTGCCAGCAGTTGGGACAGGGCGACTCAGCCCCAGCATTTT
16	TRBJ2-7	TRBD1	TRBV10-3	CAISESRDRGRDEQYF	TGTGCCATCAGTGAATCCCGGGACAGGGGGCGCGACGAGCAGTACTTC
14	TRBJ1-5	-	TRBV5-4	CASSLSGQNQPQHF	TGTGCCAGCAGCTTGTCAGGGCAAAATCAGCCCCAGCATTTT
13	TRBJ1-1	-	TRBV7-9	CASSHPVDTEAFF	TGTGCCAGCAGCCATCCAGTTGACACTGAAGCTTTCTTT
16	TRBJ2-1	TRBD1	TRBV7-3	CASSLKPTGGEDEQFF	TGTGCCAGCAGCTTAAAGCCGACAGGGGGAGAGGATGAGCAGTTCTTC
13	TRBJ1-5	-	TRBV30	CAWSLGGNQPQHF	TGTGCCTGGAGTCTAGGGGGCAATCAGCCCCAGCATTTT